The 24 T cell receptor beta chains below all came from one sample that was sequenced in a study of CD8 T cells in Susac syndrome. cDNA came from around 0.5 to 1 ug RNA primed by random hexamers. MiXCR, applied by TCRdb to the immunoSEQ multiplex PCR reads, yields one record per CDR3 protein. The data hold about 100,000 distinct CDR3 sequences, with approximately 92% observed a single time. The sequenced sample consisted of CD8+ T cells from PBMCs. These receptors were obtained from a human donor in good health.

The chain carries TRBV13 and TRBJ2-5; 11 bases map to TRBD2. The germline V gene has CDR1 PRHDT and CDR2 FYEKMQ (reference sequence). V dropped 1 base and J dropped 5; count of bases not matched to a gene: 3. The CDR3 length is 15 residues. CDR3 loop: CASSLVASGGETQYF. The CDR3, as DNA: TGTGCCAGCAGCTTAGTGGCTAGCGGGGGGGAGACCCAGTACTTC. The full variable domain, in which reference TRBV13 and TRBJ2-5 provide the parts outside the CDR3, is AAGVIQSPRHLIKEKRETATLKCYPIPRHDTVYWYQQGPGQDPQFLISFYEKMQSDKGSIPDRFSAQQFSDYHSELNMSSLELGDSALYFCASSLVASGGETQYFGPGTRLLVL.

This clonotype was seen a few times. The CDR3 sequence: CAWSFGTGREYEQYF. In DNA form, the CDR3 reads TGTGCCTGGAGTTTCGGGACAGGGAGGGAGTACGAGCAGTACTTC. The V gene is TRBV30, the J gene TRBJ2-7, with TRBD1 matching 9 bases. V trimming: 2 bases; J trimming: 4 bases; junction bases outside the gene matches: 9. CDR3 size: 15 residues. CDR1 and CDR2 from the germline V gene are GTSNPN and SVGIG (reference sequence). The complete variable domain, with remaining parts taken from reference TRBV30 and TRBJ2-7, reads SQTIHQWPATLVQPVGSPLSLECTVEGTSNPNLYWYRQAAGRGLQLLFYSVGIGQISSEVPQNLSASRPQDRQFILSSKKLLLSDSGFYLCAWSFGTGREYEQYFGPGTRLTVT.

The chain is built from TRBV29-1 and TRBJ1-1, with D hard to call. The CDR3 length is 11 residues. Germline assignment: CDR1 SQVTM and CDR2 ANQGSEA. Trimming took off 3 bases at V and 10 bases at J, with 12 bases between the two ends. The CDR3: CSVDWGGRAFF. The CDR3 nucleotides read TGCAGCGTTGATTGGGGAGGTCGAGCTTTCTTT.

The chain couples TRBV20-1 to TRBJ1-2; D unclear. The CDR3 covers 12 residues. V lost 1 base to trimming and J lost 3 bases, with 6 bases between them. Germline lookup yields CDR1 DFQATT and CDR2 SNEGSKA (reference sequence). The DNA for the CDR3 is TGCAGTGCTAGAGGGCAGGACTATGGCTACACCTTC. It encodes CSARGQDYGYTF.

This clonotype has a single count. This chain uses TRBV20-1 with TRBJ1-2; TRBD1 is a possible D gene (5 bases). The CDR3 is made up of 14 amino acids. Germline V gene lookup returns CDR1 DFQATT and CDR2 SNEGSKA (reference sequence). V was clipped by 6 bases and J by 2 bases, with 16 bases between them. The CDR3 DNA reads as TGCAGTGCCCCTGGGGACTGGGAGAACTATGGCTACACCTTC. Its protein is CSAPGDWENYGYTF.

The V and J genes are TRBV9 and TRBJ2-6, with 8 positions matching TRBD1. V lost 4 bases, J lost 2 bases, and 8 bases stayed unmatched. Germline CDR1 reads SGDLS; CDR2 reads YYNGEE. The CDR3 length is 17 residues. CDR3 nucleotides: TGTGCCAGCAGCATGGACAGGGAACAACCTGGGGCCAACGTCCTGACTTTC. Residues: CASSMDREQPGANVLTF.

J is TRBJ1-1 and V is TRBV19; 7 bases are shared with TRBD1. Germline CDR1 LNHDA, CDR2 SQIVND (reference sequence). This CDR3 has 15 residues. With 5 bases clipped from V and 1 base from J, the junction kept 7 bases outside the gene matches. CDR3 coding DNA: TGTGCCAGTAGTGAGACAGGGAGGACGAACACTGAAGCTTTCTTT. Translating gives CASSETGRTNTEAFF.

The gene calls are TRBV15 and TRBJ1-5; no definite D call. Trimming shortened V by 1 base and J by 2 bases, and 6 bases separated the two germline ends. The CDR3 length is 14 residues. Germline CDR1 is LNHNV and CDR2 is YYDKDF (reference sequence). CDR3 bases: TGTGCCACCAGCAGAGCATGGGGCAATCAGCCCCAGCATTTT. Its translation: CATSRAWGNQPQHF. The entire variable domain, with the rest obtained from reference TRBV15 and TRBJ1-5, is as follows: DAMVIQNPRYQVTQFGKPVTLSCSQTLNHNVMYWYQQKSSQAPKLLFHYYDKDFNNEADTPDNFQSRRPNTSFCFLDIRSPGLGDTAMYLCATSRAWGNQPQHFGDGTRLSIL.

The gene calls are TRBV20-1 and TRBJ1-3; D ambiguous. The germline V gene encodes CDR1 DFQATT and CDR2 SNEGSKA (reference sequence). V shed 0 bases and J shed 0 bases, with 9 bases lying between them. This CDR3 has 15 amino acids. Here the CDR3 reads CSARDTRTSGNTIYF. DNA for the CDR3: TGCAGTGCTAGAGATACGAGGACCTCTGGAAACACCATATATTTT.

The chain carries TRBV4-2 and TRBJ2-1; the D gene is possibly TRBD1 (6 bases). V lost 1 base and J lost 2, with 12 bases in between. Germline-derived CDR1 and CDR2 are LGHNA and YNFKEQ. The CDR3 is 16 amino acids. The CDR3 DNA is TGTGCCAGCAGCCAAGCCTTCGGGACAACCTACAATGAGCAGTTCTTC. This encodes CASSQAFGTTYNEQFF.

The CDR3 sequence: CASSESSSYNEQFF. The CDR3 region has the DNA TGTGCCAGCAGCGAGTCGAGCTCCTACAATGAGCAGTTCTTC. The chain uses TRBV9 and TRBJ2-1; D is unclear. V lost 3 bases to trimming and J lost 0 bases, with 7 bases between them. Germline assignment: CDR1 SGDLS and CDR2 YYNGEE. The CDR3 extends over 14 amino acids.

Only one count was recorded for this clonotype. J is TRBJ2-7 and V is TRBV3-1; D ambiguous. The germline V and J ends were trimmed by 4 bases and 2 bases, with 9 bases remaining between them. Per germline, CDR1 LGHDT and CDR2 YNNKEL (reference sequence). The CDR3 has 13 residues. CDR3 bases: TGTGCCAGCAGCCCCCGAGAGCCCTACGAGCAGTACTTC. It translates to CASSPREPYEQYF.

CDR3 protein: CSVSIRDTQYF. The CDR3 region has the DNA TGCAGCGTAAGCATTCGGGATACGCAGTATTTT. The V gene is TRBV29-1, the J gene TRBJ2-3; D not resolved. V lost 6 bases and J 6 bases, leaving 10 bases between the germline ends. This CDR3 has 11 residues. CDR1 and CDR2 (germline): SQVTM, ANQGSEA.

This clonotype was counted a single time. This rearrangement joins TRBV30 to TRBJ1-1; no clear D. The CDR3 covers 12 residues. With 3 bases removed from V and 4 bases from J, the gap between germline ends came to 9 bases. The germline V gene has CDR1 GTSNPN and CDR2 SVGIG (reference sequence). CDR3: CAWRGLTTEAFF. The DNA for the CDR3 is TGTGCCTGGAGGGGGTTAACCACTGAAGCTTTCTTT.

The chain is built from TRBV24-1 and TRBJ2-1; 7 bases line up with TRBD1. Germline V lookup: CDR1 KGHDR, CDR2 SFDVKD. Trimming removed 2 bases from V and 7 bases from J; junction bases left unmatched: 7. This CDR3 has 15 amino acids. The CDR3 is CATSDSATGWNEQFF. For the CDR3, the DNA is TGTGCCACCAGTGATTCGGCGACAGGGTGGAATGAGCAGTTCTTC.

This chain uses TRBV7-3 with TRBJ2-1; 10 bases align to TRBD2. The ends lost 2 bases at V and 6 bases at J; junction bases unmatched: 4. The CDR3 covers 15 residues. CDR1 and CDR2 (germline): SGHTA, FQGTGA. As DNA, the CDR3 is TGTGCCAGCAGCTTAGGTAGCGGGGGGCTCAATGAGCAGTTCTTC. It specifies CASSLGSGGLNEQFF.

The DNA for the CDR3 is TGTGCCAGCAGCGACGGTGGGACTGGGGAGACCCAGTACTTC. It specifies CASSDGGTGETQYF. The chain employs TRBV9 and TRBJ2-5, with D perhaps TRBD2 (6 bases). The germline CDR1 and CDR2 sequences are SGDLS and YYNGEE. The CDR3 is made up of 14 amino acids. V was trimmed by 3 bases and J by 5 bases, leaving 14 bases between them.

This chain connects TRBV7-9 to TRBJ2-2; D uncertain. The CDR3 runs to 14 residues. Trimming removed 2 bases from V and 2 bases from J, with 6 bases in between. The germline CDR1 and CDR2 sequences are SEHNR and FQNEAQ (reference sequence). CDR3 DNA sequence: TGTGCCAGCAGCTTAACAGTTAACACCGGGGAGCTGTTTTTT. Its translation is CASSLTVNTGELFF.

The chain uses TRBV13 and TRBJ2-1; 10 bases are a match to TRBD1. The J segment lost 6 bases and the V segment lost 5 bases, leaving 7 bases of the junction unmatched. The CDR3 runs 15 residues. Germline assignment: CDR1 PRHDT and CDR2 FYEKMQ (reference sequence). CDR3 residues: CASSPTGTGANEQFF. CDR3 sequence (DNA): TGTGCCAGCAGCCCGACCGGGACAGGGGCCAATGAGCAGTTCTTC.

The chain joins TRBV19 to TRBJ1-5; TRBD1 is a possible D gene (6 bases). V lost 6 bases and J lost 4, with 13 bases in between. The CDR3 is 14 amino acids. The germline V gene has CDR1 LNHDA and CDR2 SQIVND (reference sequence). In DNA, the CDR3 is TGTGCCAGTAGAACAGGGAGGTGGAATCAGCCCCAGCATTTT. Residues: CASRTGRWNQPQHF.

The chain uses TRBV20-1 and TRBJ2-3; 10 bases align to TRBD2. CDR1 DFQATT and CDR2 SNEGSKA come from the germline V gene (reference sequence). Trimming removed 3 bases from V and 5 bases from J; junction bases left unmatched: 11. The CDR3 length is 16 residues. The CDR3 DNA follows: TGCAGTGCTAGCCCCGGGGTAGCGGGGGGACAAGATACGCAGTATTTT. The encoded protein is CSASPGVAGGQDTQYF.

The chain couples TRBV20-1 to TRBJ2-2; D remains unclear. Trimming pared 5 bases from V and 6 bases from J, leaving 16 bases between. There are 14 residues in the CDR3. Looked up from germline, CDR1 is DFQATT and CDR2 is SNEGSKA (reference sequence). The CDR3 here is CSAPPFGFPGELFF. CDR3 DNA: TGCAGTGCTCCGCCTTTCGGGTTCCCCGGGGAGCTGTTTTTT.

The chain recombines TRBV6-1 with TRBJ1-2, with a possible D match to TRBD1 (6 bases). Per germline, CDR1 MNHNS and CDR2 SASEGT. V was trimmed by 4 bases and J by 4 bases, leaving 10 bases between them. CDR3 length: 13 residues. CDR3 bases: TGTGCCAGCAGTGGTCTGACAGGCTATGGCTACACCTTC. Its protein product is CASSGLTGYGYTF.

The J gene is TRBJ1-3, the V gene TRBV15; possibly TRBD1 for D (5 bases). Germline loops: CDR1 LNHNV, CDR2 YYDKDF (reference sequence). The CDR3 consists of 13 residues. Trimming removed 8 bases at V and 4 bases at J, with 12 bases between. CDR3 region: CATWEGLGNTIYF. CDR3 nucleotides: TGTGCCACCTGGGAGGGGCTCGGAAACACCATATATTTT. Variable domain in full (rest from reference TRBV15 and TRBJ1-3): DAMVIQNPRYQVTQFGKPVTLSCSQTLNHNVMYWYQQKSSQAPKLLFHYYDKDFNNEADTPDNFQSRRPNTSFCFLDIRSPGLGDTAMYLCATWEGLGNTIYFGEGSWLTVV.